The T cell receptor (beta chain) described here comes from a study of PD-1 and CTLA-4 blockade in melanoma. Using immunoSEQ multiplex PCR, the repertoire was profiled, and TCRdb retains in-frame clones only, with some absent. The sample contains roughly 16,000 clones, 73% of which appear only once. This CDR3 has 11 residues. Germline-derived CDR1 and CDR2 are DFQATT and SNEGSKA (reference sequence). V lost 5 bases, J lost 4 bases, and 9 bases lay in between. This receptor was taken from a human donor with melanoma. The sequences come from CD8+ T cells from peripheral blood, collected before anti-PD-1 treatment. The chain is built from TRBV20-1 and TRBJ2-7, with D perhaps matching TRBD1 or TRBD2 (6 bases each). The CDR3 DNA reads TGCAGTGCTGGAGGGGGGTACGAGCAGTACTTC. Encoded protein: CSAGGGYEQYF.